This TCR beta chain derives from a study of blood T cell repertoires in COVID-19. Across the whole study: Donors in the United States, Italy and Spain gave samples during acute or convalescent COVID-19. T cells, B-cell-depleted T cells, or PBMCs supplied cDNA or gDNA.

Germline CDR1 reads WNHNN; CDR2 reads SYGVQD (reference sequence). The CDR3 extends over 14 amino acids. V was pared by 4 bases and J by 3 bases, with 13 bases between. This clone turned up a few times. Each participant's cohort was designated according to participant-reported clinical history. Original methodology: Estimation of nucleated cell counts was performed using reference gene primer amplification. Here immunoSEQ multiplex PCR was the method, and the copy in TCRdb shows in-frame clones only, minus some. V, J and clone size were drawn from that table, and D and trimming were deduced from the DNA. Of fewer than 200,000 clones listed, approximately 82% are singletons.

The sequence was obtained from a woman between 55 and 75 years old with acute COVID-19. This sequence joins TRBV10-1 and TRBJ2-7; D may be TRBD2 (5 bases). The sample comprised PBMCs or T cells enriched from blood (not recorded which). The CDR3 DNA follows: TGCGCCAGCAGTGGGACTTCGAACCGCTACGAGCAGTACTTC. Residues: CASSGTSNRYEQYF.